Shown below are 20 T cell receptor beta chains from a single sample sequenced in a study of T-cell reconstitution after alpha-beta-depleted transplantation in children. As it was prepared, the TCRbeta library received unique molecular identifiers. TCRdb re-called the PCR reads with MiXCR, one entry per CDR3 protein. The sample carries about 1,000,000 distinct CDR3 sequences, about 29% recorded once. The sequencing used PBMCs, mostly from graft donor cells, collected 360 days after TCRalphabeta/CD19-depleted stem cell transplant. The receptors were sampled from a boy younger than two who had a stem cell transplant for SCID, so the T cells may come from the graft donor.

This clonotype was counted a few times. The chain is built from TRBV27 and TRBJ2-7, with TRBD1 matching over 8 bases. CDR1 is MNHEY, CDR2 SMNVEV, per germline (reference sequence). The CDR3 length is 14 residues. Losses at the gene ends were 4 bases for V and 7 bases for J; bases not matched to a gene: 9. For the CDR3, the DNA is TGTGCCAGCAGTTCCCCGACAGGGGAGGTGGAGCAGTACTTC. Its protein product is CASSSPTGEVEQYF.

The chain has TRBV29-1 and TRBJ1-4; D gene ambiguous. The CDR3 consists of 12 residues. Germline V gene sequence: CDR1 SQVTM, CDR2 ANQGSEA. With 3 bases removed from V and 5 bases from J, the gap between germline ends came to 7 bases. This chain's CDR3 is CSVDDGNEKLFF. In DNA, the CDR3 is TGCAGCGTTGACGACGGGAATGAAAAACTGTTTTTT.

In this sample, this clonotype turned up a few times. This chain uses TRBV12-3 or TRBV12-4 with TRBJ2-7, with D uncertain. This CDR3 is 14 amino acids long. V dropped 3 bases and J dropped 7 bases, with 16 bases sitting between them. The CDR3 loop is CASSFAGPSLEQYF. CDR3 nucleotide sequence: TGTGCCAGCAGTTTCGCCGGCCCATCCCTTGAGCAGTACTTC.

This sequence joins TRBV2 and TRBJ1-4, with 10 positions matching TRBD1. The CDR3 has 16 amino acids. Looked up from germline, CDR1 is SNHLY and CDR2 is FYNNEI. V shed 7 bases, J shed 8 bases, and the junction held 13 bases outside the gene matches. For the CDR3, the DNA is TGTGCCAGCACTGGCCCTCGGACAGGGGGAGGCGAAAAACTGTTTTTT. It is translated as CASTGPRTGGGEKLFF.

The rearrangement uses TRBV12-3 or TRBV12-4 and TRBJ2-1, with D perhaps TRBD2 (6 bases). The CDR3 has 17 amino acids. Trimming cost V 1 base and J 6 bases, with 19 bases left between them. The CDR3: CASSLGATGVARNEQFF. DNA for the CDR3: TGTGCCAGCAGTTTAGGGGCGACGGGGGTTGCCCGCAATGAGCAGTTCTTC.

J is TRBJ1-1 and V is TRBV5-1; TRBD1 is a possible D gene (5 bases). Looked up from germline, CDR1 is SGHRS and CDR2 is YFSETQ. The CDR3 covers 13 residues. V gave up 2 bases and J gave up 7 bases, with 12 bases separating them. CDR3 sequence reads: CASSLRQQNEAFF. The DNA of the CDR3 is TGCGCCAGCAGCTTACGACAGCAGAATGAAGCTTTCTTT.

V and J are TRBV7-3 and TRBJ2-1; a possible D gene is TRBD1 (5 bases). Trimming took 4 bases from V and 5 from J, leaving 12 bases between them. The CDR3 loop spans 14 amino acids. Looked up from germline, CDR1 is SGHTA and CDR2 is FQGTGA. The CDR3 sequence: CASSSGRGNNEQFF. CDR3 sequence (DNA): TGTGCCAGCAGCTCCGGAAGGGGCAACAATGAGCAGTTCTTC.

This clonotype was seen a handful of times. The chain combines TRBV6-5 with TRBJ2-3; possibly TRBD2 for D (5 bases). CDR3 length: 17 amino acids. The germline V gene has CDR1 MNHEY and CDR2 SVGAGI. V was pared by 0 bases and J by 2 bases, with 15 bases between. CDR3 sequence: CASSYSAGEPYTDTQYF. The CDR3 DNA reads as TGTGCCAGCAGTTACTCCGCCGGGGAACCCTACACAGATACGCAGTATTTT.

V and J are TRBV6-5 and TRBJ2-2; tentatively, D is TRBD1 (6 bases). V lost 0 bases, J lost 6 bases, and 14 bases lay in between. Germline V lookup: CDR1 MNHEY, CDR2 SVGAGI. This CDR3 region has 16 residues. The CDR3 nucleotides are TGTGCCAGCAGTTACTCGACAGGCAGGGCCCCCGGGGAGCTGTTTTTT. As protein: CASSYSTGRAPGELFF.

This clonotype was picked up a small number of times. The genes are TRBV6-1 and TRBJ2-1, with no clear D. Per germline, CDR1 MNHNS and CDR2 SASEGT. Trimming took off 6 bases at V and 11 bases at J, with 11 bases between the two ends. There are 11 residues in the CDR3. DNA of the CDR3: TGTGCCAGCAGCGTTGGGCCCCAGCAGTTCTTC. Its translation: CASSVGPQQFF.

Ten or more counts support this clonotype. This chain uses TRBV28 with TRBJ1-2; unclear D gene. The V end lost 4 bases, the J end lost 1 base, and 19 bases lay between the germline ends. This CDR3 is built from 17 residues. Germline loops: CDR1 MDHEN, CDR2 SYDVKM. The DNA for the CDR3 is TGTGCCAGCAGTTCCCTGGTGCGGGAACGGGTTAACTATGGCTACACCTTC. As protein: CASSSLVRERVNYGYTF.

CDR3 sequence reads: CASSYSGLAGGQSQETQYF. DNA of the CDR3: TGTGCCAGCAGTTACTCGGGGCTAGCGGGGGGGCAAAGTCAAGAGACCCAGTACTTC. The chain employs TRBV6-5 and TRBJ2-5, with 12 bases that match TRBD2. CDR3 length equals 19 residues. Germline V gene data show CDR1 as MNHEY and CDR2 as SVGAGI. The ends lost 0 bases at V and 2 bases at J; junction bases unmatched: 10.

This chain joins TRBV20-1 and TRBJ1-5, with unresolved D. Germline loops: CDR1 DFQATT, CDR2 SNEGSKA (reference sequence). CDR3 length equals 14 residues. Trimming stripped 5 bases from V and 7 bases from J, with 18 bases between. The CDR3 region is CSADPGQSGQPQHF. In DNA, the CDR3 is TGCAGTGCTGACCCCGGGCAGTCCGGCCAGCCCCAGCATTTT.

The chain uses TRBV5-6 and TRBJ1-2; 7 bases are shared with TRBD1. Trimming took 1 base from V and 5 from J; bases not matched to a gene: 5. Germline V gene lookup returns CDR1 SGHDT and CDR2 YYEEEE. There are 14 residues in the CDR3. The CDR3 protein is CASSLLAGGYGYTF. The CDR3, as DNA: TGTGCCAGCAGCTTGTTAGCAGGGGGATATGGCTACACCTTC.

This chain links TRBV27 with TRBJ2-7; 8 bases agree with TRBD1. This CDR3 is built from 14 residues. The V and J ends lost 5 bases and 6 bases, in that order; junction bases with no gene match: 9. CDR1 and CDR2 (germline): MNHEY, SMNVEV (reference sequence). Here the CDR3 reads CASSMDRVTREQYF. The DNA of the CDR3 is TGTGCCAGCAGTATGGACAGGGTGACTCGCGAGCAGTACTTC.

This clonotype was seen a handful of times. The genes are TRBV5-1 and TRBJ2-1; no clear D. The CDR3 totals 11 residues. Trimming took off 4 bases at V and 5 bases at J, with 4 bases between the two ends. CDR1 is SGHRS, CDR2 YFSETQ, per germline. The DNA for the CDR3 is TGCGCCAGCAGCGGACACAATGAGCAGTTCTTC. This sequence encodes CASSGHNEQFF.

The DNA of the CDR3 is TGCAGTGCTAGTGCAGCAGGGGGCGATCAGCCCCAGCATTTT. Its protein product is CSASAAGGDQPQHF. The gene calls are TRBV20-1 and TRBJ1-5, with 8 bases identical to TRBD1. Germline V gene sequence: CDR1 DFQATT, CDR2 SNEGSKA (reference sequence). V gave up 3 bases and J gave up 5 bases; unmatched junction bases: 6. There are 14 residues in the CDR3.

This clonotype occurred a few times. This chain uses TRBV7-9 with TRBJ2-3; D may be TRBD1 (6 bases). The V and J ends lost 1 base and 3 bases respectively, with 17 bases between them. Germline V gene data show CDR1 as SEHNR and CDR2 as FQNEAQ (reference sequence). There are 17 residues in the CDR3. For the CDR3, the DNA is TGTGCCAGCAGCTTAGGGCAGGGGAGAAAAGAAACAGATACGCAGTATTTT. This encodes CASSLGQGRKETDTQYF.

The chain employs TRBV5-1 and TRBJ1-6; D uncertain. CDR3 length: 17 amino acids. V lost 1 base and J 7 bases, leaving 18 bases between the germline ends. Germline-derived CDR1 and CDR2 are SGHRS and YFSETQ. The CDR3 protein is CASSLRSTGGKNSPLHF. The CDR3, as DNA: TGCGCCAGCAGCTTGAGGTCCACGGGAGGGAAGAATTCACCCCTCCACTTT.

In this sample, this clonotype turned up many times. For the CDR3, the DNA is TGTGCCAGCTCCGGGACAGGGCACTCTGAAGCTTTCTTT. This gives the protein CASSGTGHSEAFF. The chain carries TRBV7-9 and TRBJ1-1, with TRBD1 identical over 9 bases. Per germline, CDR1 SEHNR and CDR2 FQNEAQ (reference sequence). Trimming at V came to 8 bases and at J to 6 bases, leaving 7 bases not matched to a gene. The CDR3 loop spans 13 amino acids.